The 29 T cell receptor beta chains in this list originate from one sample, sequenced in a study of blood T cells in healthy people across ages. Then a second PCR, running about 6 to 12 cycles, was carried out with a sample-barcoded 5' primer and a J-beta primer mix. TCRdb re-called the 5' RACE reads with MiXCR, one entry per CDR3 protein. The sample has about 640,000 distinct CDR3 sequences, about 53% seen once. Sequenced material: blood. These receptors were collected from a man between 60 and 70 years old in good health.

The chain couples TRBV3-1 to TRBJ1-5; D might be TRBD1 (5 bases). The length of the CDR3 is 15 residues. Trimming shortened V by 0 bases and J by 3 bases, and 9 bases separated the two germline ends. Germline V gene sequence: CDR1 LGHDT, CDR2 YNNKEL (reference sequence). CDR3 amino acids: CASSQDTGPNQPQHF. The CDR3 bases are TGTGCCAGCAGCCAAGATACGGGACCCAATCAGCCCCAGCATTTT.

CDR3: CSARGQGRNQPQHF. CDR3 bases: TGCAGTGCTAGGGGACAGGGACGCAATCAGCCCCAGCATTTT. The J gene is TRBJ1-5, the V gene TRBV20-1; TRBD1 matches 9 bases. Losses at the gene ends were 3 bases for V and 2 bases for J; bases not matched to a gene: 2. The CDR3 is 14 residues long. Germline V gene sequence: CDR1 DFQATT, CDR2 SNEGSKA (reference sequence).

A word on this clonotype: A read error may produce the germline difference seen at one junction end. The chain couples TRBV5-1 to TRBJ2-7, with TRBD1 identical over 9 bases. The germline V gene encodes CDR1 SGHRS and CDR2 YFSETQ. The CDR3 totals 14 residues. The CDR3 reads CASSLGQGLYEQYF. The DNA of the CDR3 is TGTGCCAGCAGCTTGGGACAGGGTTTGTACGAGCAGTACTTC.

There are a few counts of this clonotype. This chain joins TRBV20-1 and TRBJ1-2; D gene unclear. Trimming pared 3 bases from V and 3 bases from J, leaving 11 bases between. Per the germline V gene, CDR1 is DFQATT and CDR2 is SNEGSKA (reference sequence). This CDR3 comprises 13 residues. The CDR3 DNA follows: TGCAGTGCTAGTGTCACTACCTACTATGGCTACACCTTC. Its translation: CSASVTTYYGYTF.

The chain is built from TRBV7-8 and TRBJ2-1; D possibly corresponds to TRBD2 (5 bases). TRBJ2-7 explains the end of the DNA better; the J call may be wrong. The CDR3 spans 16 residues. Per germline, CDR1 SGHVS and CDR2 FQNEAQ. The CDR3 bases are TGTGCCAGCAGCTTAGACGGGGAAAGCTCCTACAATGAGCAGTACTTC. It codes for CASSLDGESSYNEQYF.

The V and J genes are TRBV7-2 and TRBJ2-5; maybe TRBD2 (5 bases). V was cut by 1 base and J by 11 bases, with 20 bases left in between. The CDR3 has 15 residues. The germline V gene has CDR1 SGHTA and CDR2 FQGNSA. In DNA form, the CDR3 reads TGTGCCAGCAGCTTAGGGACTCGAAGCTACAATGAGCAGTACTTC. It codes for CASSLGTRSYNEQYF.

CDR3 amino acids: CASSPESEAFF. The CDR3, as DNA: TGTGCCAGCAGTCCCGAATCTGAAGCTTTCTTT. J is TRBJ1-1 and V is TRBV28; D is uncertain. Germline V CDR1 and CDR2: MDHEN, SYDVKM. The CDR3 spans 11 residues. Trimming shortened V by 5 bases and J by 6 bases, and 7 bases separated the two germline ends.

The chain is built from TRBV2 and TRBJ1-6; no clear D gene. The CDR3 extends over 11 amino acids. CDR1 is SNHLY and CDR2 is FYNNEI in the germline V gene. V lost 2 bases, J lost 11 bases, and 4 bases lay in between. The CDR3 spells CASSESPPLHF. CDR3 bases: TGTGCCAGCAGTGAAAGTCCACCCCTCCACTTT. Full variable domain (remainder filled in from reference TRBV2 and TRBJ1-6): EPEVTQTPSHQVTQMGQEVILRCVPISNHLYFYWYRQILGQKVEFLVSFYNNEISEKSEIFDDQFSVERPDGSNFTLKIRSTKLEDSAMYFCASSESPPLHFGNGTRLTVT.

The chain combines TRBV2 with TRBJ1-2; TRBD1 aligns across 9 bases. V gave up 6 bases and J gave up 4 bases; unmatched junction bases: 18. This CDR3 is built from 18 residues. The germline V gene has CDR1 SNHLY and CDR2 FYNNEI. CDR3 sequence reads: CASSLQGAHITGSYGYTF. The CDR3, as DNA: TGTGCCAGCAGCCTACAGGGGGCTCACATAACTGGGTCCTATGGCTACACCTTC.

This chain uses TRBV5-1 with TRBJ2-5; 8 bases agree with TRBD2. The germline gives CDR1 SGHRS, CDR2 YFSETQ. The CDR3 is made up of 14 amino acids. V lost 4 bases to trimming and J lost 7 bases; unmatched junction nucleotides: 9. CDR3 residues: CASSGTSTVGTQYF. The CDR3 DNA sequence: TGCGCCAGCAGCGGGACTAGTACAGTCGGGACCCAGTACTTC. Full variable domain (remainder filled in from reference TRBV5-1 and TRBJ2-5): KAGVTQTPRYLIKTRGQQVTLSCSPISGHRSVSWYQQTPGQGLQFLFEYFSETQRNKGNFPGRFSGRQFSNSRSEMNVSTLELGDSALYLCASSGTSTVGTQYFGPGTRLLVL.

This chain links TRBV5-1 with TRBJ1-1; D is unclear. With 3 bases removed from V and 1 base from J, the gap between germline ends came to 7 bases. CDR3 length: 13 amino acids. Germline V gene lookup returns CDR1 SGHRS and CDR2 YFSETQ. DNA of the CDR3: TGCGCCAGCAGCTCCTCAACGAACACTGAAGCTTTCTTT. Its translation: CASSSSTNTEAFF.

The V call is TRBV15, the J call TRBJ2-5, with D perhaps given as TRBD1 or TRBD2 (6 bases each). CDR3 length equals 15 residues. Trimming took 0 bases from V and 6 from J, leaving 14 bases between them. Per germline, CDR1 LNHNV and CDR2 YYDKDF (reference sequence). The CDR3 spells CATSRDLRGLKTQYF. The CDR3 DNA is TGTGCCACCAGCAGAGATCTTCGGGGGCTGAAGACCCAGTACTTC.

The chain combines TRBV2 with TRBJ1-4, with TRBD1 as a possible D gene (5 bases). The CDR3 loop spans 15 amino acids. CDR1 SNHLY and CDR2 FYNNEI come from the germline V gene. V was shortened by 4 bases and J by 5 bases, with 14 bases between the two germline ends. The DNA for the CDR3 is TGTGCCAGCAGTGCTCAACAGGTGCCCAATGAAAAACTGTTTTTT. It yields the protein CASSAQQVPNEKLFF.

The chain carries TRBV12-3 or TRBV12-4 and TRBJ2-4; 9 bases fit TRBD2. The junction had 1 base not matched to a gene; V was cut back by 1 base and J by 0 bases. The CDR3 covers 16 residues. The DNA of the CDR3 is TGTGCCAGCAGTTTAGGACTAGCGGTAGCCAAAAACATTCAGTACTTC. Its translation is CASSLGLAVAKNIQYF.

This clonotype has a handful of counts. The rearrangement joins TRBV10-3 to TRBJ2-1; D is unresolved. In germline, CDR1 is ENHRY, CDR2 SYGVKD. This CDR3 region has 14 residues. Trimming took off 6 bases at V and 4 bases at J, with 13 bases between the two ends. CDR3 sequence reads: CAIREATEYNEQFF. CDR3 nucleotide sequence: TGTGCCATCAGGGAAGCGACTGAGTACAATGAGCAGTTCTTC.

This rearrangement joins TRBV5-1 to TRBJ2-6, with D unresolved. The germline V and J ends were trimmed by 2 bases and 3 bases, with 9 bases remaining between them. Germline V lookup: CDR1 SGHRS, CDR2 YFSETQ. CDR3 length equals 15 residues. The CDR3 nucleotides are TGCGCCAGCAGCTTTGGGGTCGGTGGGGCCAACGTCCTGACTTTC. Protein: CASSFGVGGANVLTF.

This clonotype came up a few times. The rearrangement uses TRBV20-1 and TRBJ1-2; no firm D call. The germline V and J ends were trimmed by 7 bases and 0 bases, with 6 bases remaining between them. Germline CDR1 is DFQATT and CDR2 is SNEGSKA (reference sequence). CDR3 length equals 11 residues. CDR3 protein: CSGETNYGYTF. The CDR3 DNA reads TGCAGTGGAGAAACTAACTATGGCTACACCTTC.

This clonotype occurred once. This chain links TRBV27 with TRBJ1-3, with 7 bases fitting TRBD1. Germline assignment: CDR1 MNHEY and CDR2 SMNVEV (reference sequence). This CDR3 is 16 amino acids long. V lost 3 bases to trimming and J lost 1 base; unmatched junction nucleotides: 6. In nucleotides, the CDR3 is TGTGCCAGCAGTTTGGGACAGCGTAAGTCTGGAAACACCATATATTTT. Amino acids: CASSLGQRKSGNTIYF.

This clonotype was seen a handful of times. The rearrangement joins TRBV3-1 to TRBJ1-2; 8 bases are a match to TRBD1. This CDR3 spans 14 amino acids. Germline V gene lookup returns CDR1 LGHDT and CDR2 YNNKEL (reference sequence). Trimming at V came to 4 bases and at J to 8 bases, leaving 9 bases not matched to a gene. This CDR3 is CASSRSGTGRGYTF. CDR3 sequence (DNA): TGTGCCAGCAGCCGTTCCGGGACAGGTAGAGGCTACACCTTC.

The V gene is TRBV12-3 or TRBV12-4, the J gene TRBJ1-5; D uncertain. Trimming shortened V by 7 bases and J by 1 base, and 5 bases separated the two germline ends. The length of the CDR3 is 12 residues. For the CDR3, the DNA is TGTGCCAGCACCGGGAGCAATCAGCCCCAGCATTTT. It is translated as CASTGSNQPQHF.

The chain uses TRBV20-1 and TRBJ2-3, with 7 bases aligning to TRBD2. Germline CDR1 DFQATT, CDR2 SNEGSKA (reference sequence). V was clipped by 6 bases and J by 1 base; unmatched bases: 10. This CDR3 spans 15 amino acids. The CDR3 sequence is CSAPPGGSGTDTQYF. The CDR3 nucleotides read TGCAGTGCCCCGCCGGGGGGTTCGGGCACAGATACGCAGTATTTT.

V and J are TRBV5-1 and TRBJ2-1; D is possibly TRBD2 (6 bases). The CDR3 length is 17 residues. Trimming removed 3 bases from V and 0 bases from J, with 16 bases in between. The germline V gene has CDR1 SGHRS and CDR2 YFSETQ. CDR3 coding DNA: TGCGCCAGCAGCTGGACTTTGCGCGGGGACTCCTACAATGAGCAGTTCTTC. As protein: CASSWTLRGDSYNEQFF.

The CDR3 loop reads CATSGLAEMFSYEQYF. In nucleotides, the CDR3 is TGTGCCACCTCGGGACTAGCGGAGATGTTCTCCTACGAGCAGTACTTC. The genes are TRBV2 and TRBJ2-7, with 11 bases identical to TRBD2. V was clipped by 10 bases and J by 0 bases; unmatched bases: 11. The CDR3 totals 16 residues. CDR1 and CDR2 (germline): SNHLY, FYNNEI.

This clonotype was seen a few times. The V gene is TRBV12-3 or TRBV12-4, the J gene TRBJ2-3, with D possibly matching TRBD1 (6 bases). Trimming shortened V by 6 bases and J by 2 bases, and 12 bases separated the two germline ends. The CDR3 sequence is 14 residues long. DNA of the CDR3: TGTGCCAGCAGGCAGGGGCTGTCCACAGATACGCAGTATTTT. Amino acids: CASRQGLSTDTQYF.

This clonotype was detected a few times. V and J are TRBV5-1 and TRBJ1-4, with no clear D. The CDR3 extends over 17 amino acids. CDR1 is SGHRS, CDR2 YFSETQ, per germline. The V and J ends lost 4 bases and 0 bases respectively, with 16 bases between them. In DNA form, the CDR3 reads TGCGCCAGCAGCCCGGGCGGGTTTCCGGCAACTAATGAAAAACTGTTTTTT. It codes for CASSPGGFPATNEKLFF.

The chain's CDR3 is CASSLAGVLNEQYF. In DNA, the CDR3 is TGTGCCAGCAGCTTAGCCGGGGTCCTCAATGAGCAGTACTTC. The genes are TRBV7-2 and TRBJ2-5, with D perhaps TRBD2 (5 bases). Trimming stripped 0 bases from V and 11 bases from J, with 16 bases between. Germline CDR1 is SGHTA and CDR2 is FQGNSA. The CDR3 is made up of 14 amino acids. Looking up the rest from reference TRBV7-2 and TRBJ2-5 gives the full variable domain: GAGVSQSPSNKVTEKGKDVELRCDPISGHTALYWYRQSLGQGLEFLIYFQGNSAPDKSGLPSDRFSAERTGGSVSTLTIQRTQQEDSAVYLCASSLAGVLNEQYFGPGTRLLVL.

This clonotype has just a few counts. The chain is built from TRBV4-2 and TRBJ2-7; 8 bases are shared with TRBD2. Trimming cost V 1 base and J 2 bases; bases outside gene matches: 7. Germline V gives CDR1 LGHNA, CDR2 YNFKEQ. The CDR3 contains 16 residues. For the CDR3, the DNA is TGTGCCAGCAGCCAAGTTACAGCGGGGGCCCCCTACGAGCAGTACTTC. Protein sequence: CASSQVTAGAPYEQYF.

The chain joins TRBV6-6 to TRBJ2-7; D possibly corresponds to TRBD1 (6 bases). The CDR3 length is 13 residues. In germline, CDR1 is MNHNY, CDR2 SVGAGI (reference sequence). V was trimmed by 10 bases and J by 0 bases, leaving 13 bases between them. In DNA, the CDR3 is TGTGCCATCCAAAGGGGGAGCTCCTACGAGCAGTACTTC. This gives the protein CAIQRGSSYEQYF.

The chain employs TRBV29-1 and TRBJ1-4; D is possibly TRBD1 (5 bases). Germline loops: CDR1 SQVTM, CDR2 ANQGSEA. The CDR3 length is 13 residues. Trimming stripped 4 bases from V and 6 bases from J, with 12 bases between. CDR3 protein: CSVAAGRDEKLFF. DNA of the CDR3: TGCAGCGTTGCGGCGGGACGGGATGAAAAACTGTTTTTT.